Listed below are T cell receptor beta chains from one sample, sequenced in a study of identical twins. MiXCR, applied by TCRdb to the 5' RACE reads, yields one record per CDR3 protein. There are under 1 million distinct CDR3 sequences in the sample; 9% to 15% occur only once, and around 1.6% lies in the top ten. The same data also went into a second study, on yellow fever vaccine responses in identical twins.

Input material: PBMCs. The receptors were sampled from a woman younger than 35 in good health. Both conserved end residues are part of each CDR3. The D gene is left open where the match is weak. The size field is filled for only some rows; it gives once, few, many or a size class.

clone size	V gene	D gene	J gene	CDR3 DNA	CDR3 protein
-	TRBV5-4	-	TRBJ2-5	TGTGCCAGCAGCTTGGCCGGGCGGGTGGGGTACCAAGAGACCCAGTACTTC	CASSLAGRVGYQETQYF
-	TRBV15	TRBD2	TRBJ2-3	TGTGCCACCAGCAGAGAGGGAGCGGGGGGGCCAGATACGCAGTATTTT	CATSREGAGGPDTQYF
-	TRBV11-3	-	TRBJ2-1	TGTGCCAGCAGCTTAGAGCCCATTTTAAGTTCCTACAATGAGCAGTTCTTC	CASSLEPILSSYNEQFF
few	TRBV5-1	-	TRBJ2-1	TGCGCCAGCAGCGCTTGGGACCAGAGCTCCTACAATGAGCAGTTCTTC	CASSAWDQSSYNEQFF
-	TRBV6-6	-	TRBJ2-1	TGTGCCAGCAGTTACAGGAGCGCCAGGGAGCAGTTCTTC	CASSYRSAREQFF
-	TRBV2	-	TRBJ2-2	TGTGCCAGTGATCCGTCTCCGGTGACCGGGGAGCTGTTTTTT	CASDPSPVTGELFF
many	TRBV5-1	TRBD1	TRBJ2-4	TGCGCCAGCAGCCCTCGTCCCGGGACAGGCAATGGAAACATTCAGTACTTC	CASSPRPGTGNGNIQYF
few	TRBV11-2	TRBD2	TRBJ2-1	TGTGCCAGCAGCCAAGGGACTAGCGGGAGGGCCGTGTTCTTC	CASSQGTSGRAVFF
-	TRBV12-3/TRBV12-4	-	TRBJ1-2	TGTGCCAGCAGTTTAGCTCTCCCCGGAGGGGGGAGGGCTAATGGCTACACCTTC	CASSLALPGGGRANGYTF
few	TRBV15	-	TRBJ1-1	TGTGCCACCAGCAGAGCAGGGCCACTTGTGAACACTGAAGCTTTCTTT	CATSRAGPLVNTEAFF
few	TRBV20-1	-	TRBJ2-1	TGCAGTGCTAGAGGGGGGGGACAGTGGGTGAATGAGCAGTTCTTC	CSARGGGQWVNEQFF
-	TRBV4-1	-	TRBJ2-3	TGCGCCAGCAGCCAAGAGGGGTGGATGGCGGGCGAGGGGGCAGATACGCAGTATTTT	CASSQEGWMAGEGADTQYF
-	TRBV14	-	TRBJ2-5	TGTGCCAGCAGCCAAGATTGGGGGTCCCAGTACTTC	CASSQDWGSQYF
once	TRBV4-2	-	TRBJ2-5	TGTGCCAGCAGCCCCTCGGGGATTGCAGAGACCCAGTACTTC	CASSPSGIAETQYF
few	TRBV29-1	-	TRBJ2-5	TGCAGCTTCACTGGGGTGGAGACCCAGTACTTC	CSFTGVETQYF
few	TRBV12-3/TRBV12-4	TRBD1	TRBJ2-1	TGTGCCAGCTCATGGCGGACAGGGTACTACAATGAGCAGTTCTTC	CASSWRTGYYNEQFF
-	TRBV4-1	TRBD2	TRBJ2-3	TGCGCCAGCAGCCATATAGCGGGAGGAGCAGATACGCAGTATTTT	CASSHIAGGADTQYF
-	TRBV18	-	TRBJ2-1	TGTGCCAGCTCACCAGCAGAGTACAATGAGCAGTTCTTC	CASSPAEYNEQFF
few	TRBV5-5	-	TRBJ1-2	TGTGCCAGCAGCTTGGCCAGGCGTATCGAGGGCTACACCTTC	CASSLARRIEGYTF
few	TRBV7-9	-	TRBJ2-5	TGTGCCAGCAGCTTCGGAGGAGGTACGGCCCAGTACTTC	CASSFGGGTAQYF
many	TRBV12-3/TRBV12-4	-	TRBJ2-2	TGTGCCAGCAGGGGACGTCCGAACACCGGGGAGCTGTTTTTT	CASRGRPNTGELFF